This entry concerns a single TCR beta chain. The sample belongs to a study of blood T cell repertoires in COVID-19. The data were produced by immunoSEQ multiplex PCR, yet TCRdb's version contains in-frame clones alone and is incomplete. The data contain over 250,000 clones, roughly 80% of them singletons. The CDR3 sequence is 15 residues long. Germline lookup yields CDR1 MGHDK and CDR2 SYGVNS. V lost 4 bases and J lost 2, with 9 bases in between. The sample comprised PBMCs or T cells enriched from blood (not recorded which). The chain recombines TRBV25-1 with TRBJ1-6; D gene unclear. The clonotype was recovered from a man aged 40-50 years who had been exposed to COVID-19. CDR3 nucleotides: TGTGCCAGCAGTGCATCAGGCGCCTATAATTCACCCCTCCACTTT. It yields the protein CASSASGAYNSPLHF.